The sample holds many counts of the clone carrying this T cell receptor beta chain. MiXCR was run by TCRdb on the 5' RACE reads, yielding one entry per CDR3 protein. The table records approximately 210,000 distinct CDR3 sequences, around a tenth of them present only once. Trimming removed 5 bases from V and 10 bases from J; junction bases left unmatched: 11. Germline V gives CDR1 SGHTA, CDR2 FQGNSA. The CDR3 extends over 14 amino acids. The data were obtained in a study of identical twins. This clonotype was obtained from a woman younger than 35 in good health. The J gene is TRBJ2-1, the V gene TRBV7-2, with 7 bases lining up with TRBD2. Specimen: memory (CD45RO+) T cells sorted from blood. This CDR3 is CASSTSVQDGEQFF. The CDR3 DNA reads as TGTGCCAGCAGCACTAGCGTACAAGATGGGGAGCAGTTCTTC. Combining the CDR3 with reference TRBV7-2 and TRBJ2-1 gives the whole variable domain GAGVSQSPSNKVTEKGKDVELRCDPISGHTALYWYRQSLGQGLEFLIYFQGNSAPDKSGLPSDRFSAERTGGSVSTLTIQRTQQEDSAVYLCASSTSVQDGEQFFGPGTRLTVL.